This T cell receptor beta chain was sequenced in a study of STAT5B mutations in CD4+ large granular lymphocyte leukemia. Study-level points and caveats: No patients shared main leukemic clonotypes, though less than 30% appeared at low frequency elsewhere.

This clone is classed as large (0.1 to 1%). The target antigen is unknown. V lost 3 bases and J 7 bases, leaving 6 bases between the germline ends. Germline CDR1 is WSHSY and CDR2 is SAAADI. The CDR3 has 11 amino acids. Using immunoSEQ multiplex PCR, the repertoire was profiled, and TCRdb retains in-frame clones only, with some absent. Seen here are 20,000 to 25,000 clones, 74% observed once, and the top ten hold 7.5% to 10%. This receptor was obtained from a human donor in good health. The chain links TRBV10-2 to TRBJ1-2; D unresolved. Sequencing used CD4+ T cells from blood buffy coats. The CDR3 spells CASSDAGGYTF. CDR3 bases: TGCGCCAGCAGTGACGCAGGTGGCTACACCTTC.